This record looks at one TCR beta chain sequence and its context. This clone was counted once. Its antigen is unknown. Base qualities were left out, and no much larger clone turns up one base away. This record comes from a study of CD8+ T cells in alopecia areata (dated by TCRdb to the late 2010s). Turning to the overall study: The treated patients, all with moderate-to-severe alopecia areata, were enrolled in an open-label pilot trial of oral tofacitinib given at 5 to 10 mg twice daily. Patients received tofacitinib for 6 to 18 months and were then followed off drug for 6 months to check for delayed response and recurrence. To study T cell clonal expansion in alopecia areata, the researchers applied high-throughput TCRbeta sequencing to both the C3H/HeJ mouse model and human patients. Scalp tissue and sorted CD4+ and CD8+ peripheral blood T cells from patchy and totalis/universalis alopecia areata patients and from healthy controls were covered by human TCRbeta sequencing. Biopsies were taken from tofacitinib-treated patients at baseline and at 4 and 24 weeks of treatment, and a later scalp biopsy was taken in several of the tofacitinib-treated patients. Scalp clonality was compared across normal scalp (n=4), patchy alopecia areata scalp (n=8), and alopecia totalis/universalis scalp (n=8). The RNA source kit depended on sample type: the PAXgene miRNA kit for fixed scalp, the miRNeasy kit for PBMCs, and the RNeasy kit for mouse skin. TCRbeta CDR3 regions were amplified by immunoSEQ multiplex PCR using 35 Vbeta forward and 13 Jbeta reverse primers. General conclusions and limits of the study: Compared with mice, TCR sequences shared between patients were less clear, possibly partly because of HLA diversity across the patient population. Unlike mouse skin, where gammadelta T cells dominate, normal human skin contains resident alphabeta T cells that get sequenced too, which complicates analysis of the scalp TCR repertoire. Higher clonality and more expanded CD8+ clones were observed in lesional scalp than in normal scalp, particularly in alopecia totalis/universalis, a finding suggestive of antigenic drive.

Explained via the paper, the time point label denotes: baseline before oral tofacitinib. Peripheral blood and lesional scalp punch biopsies were obtained from patients with alopecia areata. After PBMCs were isolated by density centrifugation and stained for CD3, CD4 and CD8, a FACSAria was used to sort CD4+ and CD8+ T cells. V lost 7 bases and J lost 3 bases; the stretch between them is 16 bases long. CDR1 and CDR2 (SQVTM, ANQGSEA) derive from the germline V gene. The CDR3 runs 13 amino acids, cysteine and phenylalanine included. The entry retains the CDR3 DNA only, 39 bases that are in frame from base 1. Receptors were amplified or captured by the immunoSEQ multiplex PCR assay. For TCR sequencing, RNA was extracted from every sample and reverse transcribed into cDNA to serve as template. SuperScript III was used for first-strand cDNA synthesis, primed with a 2:1 mix of oligo-dT and random hexamers. A synthetic immune receptor repertoire was used to assess amplification bias, and residual bias was removed computationally. In the paper's pipeline: Raw reads were preprocessed for error removal, and CDR3 was defined according to IMGT conventions as running from the conserved cysteine to phenylalanine. To get clonality, Shannon entropy was normalized by log2 of the number of productive unique TCRs and the result was subtracted from 1. CD4 or CD8 identity of scalp clones was inferred by cross-referencing scalp TCRbeta sequences with sorted blood CD4 and CD8 repertoires. TCRdb limited this immuneACCESS table to in-frame rearrangements with V and J called. A share of clones is missing; checked studies link under half to unresolved V genes, and the rest is unexplained. V, J and clone size derive from that table, while D and trimming were established from the DNA sequence. The sample table contains 250,000 or so clones; only one count was recorded for about 68% of them. Approximately 1.2% of the sample is taken by the ten largest.

The sequence was obtained from a human donor with alopecia areata. The material was CD4+ T cells sorted from blood, obtained at week 0. The sequence is built from TRBV29-1 and TRBJ2-7; the D gene is unclear. The sequenced DNA is TGCAGCGCAGCCCCGGGTCGAGACTACGAGCAGTACTTC. This gives the protein CSAAPGRDYEQYF.